This T cell receptor (beta chain) emerged from a study of human T cells and chemical hapten exposure. Germline V gene lookup returns CDR1 MNHEY and CDR2 SMNVEV (reference sequence). The CDR3 sequence is 14 residues long. Trimming stripped 5 bases from V and 5 bases from J, with 16 bases between. Time point in this sample: patch test 3, about 24 weeks after DPC sensitization. Treatment given: therapeutic diphenylcyclopropenone sensitization with weekly scalp DPC. TCRdb analysed the RACE reads with MiXCR anew, one entry per CDR3 protein. The sample lists 180,000 or so distinct CDR3 sequences, 24% occurring once.

The sequence came from a woman between 40 and 55 years old with alopecia areata. Some clones in this sample may be carry-over from other donors' samples. The rearrangement joins TRBV27 to TRBJ2-7; D is uncertain. Sequences were derived from whole blood, sampled in connection with sensitization to the hapten diphenylcyclopropenone (DPC). CDR3 DNA: TGTGCCAGCAGTCTGATTGGGCTGTCACACGAGCAGTACTTC. This gives the protein CASSLIGLSHEQYF.